The sequence of this T cell receptor beta chain was determined in a study of T cells in Graves' hyperthyroidism and ophthalmopathy. The source material, RNA transcripts, was used to amplify TCR beta CDR3 regions. HTBI primers were employed in a first-round RT-PCR of the TCR CDR3. Each CDR3 protein is one row after TCRdb ran MiXCR on the multiplex PCR reads. The table shows approximately 610,000 distinct CDR3 sequences, with roughly 15% occurring only once. Unmatched junction bases numbered 19, after V lost 5 bases and J lost 7 bases. The length of the CDR3 is 20 residues. CDR1 and CDR2 from the germline V gene are SGHTA and FQGNSA. This clonotype was seen more than once but under ten times.

The chain joins TRBV7-2 to TRBJ2-1; TRBD2 aligns across 14 bases. Sequenced: blood. The TCR originated in a middle-aged woman with Graves' ophthalmopathy. CDR3 sequence reads: CASSTPRGLAGVSRLNEQFF. CDR3 sequence (DNA): TGTGCCAGCAGCACCCCACGGGGACTAGCGGGAGTCTCGCGCTTGAATGAGCAGTTCTTC.